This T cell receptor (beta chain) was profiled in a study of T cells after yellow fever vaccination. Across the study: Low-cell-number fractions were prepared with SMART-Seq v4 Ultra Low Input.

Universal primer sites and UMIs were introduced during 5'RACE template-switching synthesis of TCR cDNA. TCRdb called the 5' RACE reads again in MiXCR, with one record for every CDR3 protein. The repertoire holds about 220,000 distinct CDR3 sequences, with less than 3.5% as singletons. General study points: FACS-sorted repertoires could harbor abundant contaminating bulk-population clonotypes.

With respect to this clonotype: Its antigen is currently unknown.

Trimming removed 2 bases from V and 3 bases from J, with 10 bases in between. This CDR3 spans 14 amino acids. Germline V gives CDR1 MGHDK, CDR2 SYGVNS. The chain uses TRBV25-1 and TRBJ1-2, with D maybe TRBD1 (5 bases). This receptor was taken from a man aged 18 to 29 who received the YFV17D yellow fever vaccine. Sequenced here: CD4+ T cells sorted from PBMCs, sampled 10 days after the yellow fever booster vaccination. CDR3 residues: CASSEEEGDYGYTF. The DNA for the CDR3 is TGTGCCAGCAGTGAAGAGGAAGGGGACTATGGCTACACCTTC.